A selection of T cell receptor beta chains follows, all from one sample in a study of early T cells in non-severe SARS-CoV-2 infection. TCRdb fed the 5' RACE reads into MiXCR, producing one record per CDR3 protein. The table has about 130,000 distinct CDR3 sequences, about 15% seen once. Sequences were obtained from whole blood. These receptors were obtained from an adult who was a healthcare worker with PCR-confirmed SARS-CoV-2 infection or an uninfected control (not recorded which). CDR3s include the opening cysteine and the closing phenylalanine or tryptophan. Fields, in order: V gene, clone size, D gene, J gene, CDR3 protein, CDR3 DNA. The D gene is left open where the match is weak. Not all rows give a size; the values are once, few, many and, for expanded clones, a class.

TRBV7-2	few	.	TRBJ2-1	CASSASVDSIDEQFF	TGTGCCAGCAGCGCCTCCGTGGACTCGATCGATGAGCAGTTCTTC
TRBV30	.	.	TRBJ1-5	CAWAGAGDQPQHF	TGTGCCTGGGCGGGAGCCGGGGATCAGCCCCAGCATTTT
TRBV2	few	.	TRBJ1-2	CASILDTANYGYTF	TGTGCCAGCATCCTGGACACCGCTAACTATGGCTACACCTTC
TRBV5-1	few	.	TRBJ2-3	CASGPRGTDTQYF	TGCGCCAGCGGTCCTAGAGGCACAGATACGCAGTATTTT
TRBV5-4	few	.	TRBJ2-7	CASSLEGFSSYEQYF	TGTGCCAGCAGCCTGGAGGGTTTTAGCTCCTACGAGCAGTACTTC
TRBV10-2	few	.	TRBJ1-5	CASSLTSWKNQPQHF	TGCGCCAGCAGTCTCACGAGCTGGAAAAATCAGCCCCAGCATTTT
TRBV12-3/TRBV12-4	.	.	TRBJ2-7	CASSLLGYEQYF	TGTGCCAGCAGTTTACTAGGGTACGAGCAGTACTTC
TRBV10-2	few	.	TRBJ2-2	CASSELQTPYTGELFF	TGCGCCAGCAGTGAGTTGCAGACTCCGTACACCGGGGAGCTGTTTTTT
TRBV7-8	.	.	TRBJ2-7	CASSLAIRAHLIPYEQYF	TGTGCCAGCAGCTTAGCTATTAGGGCCCACCTAATTCCTTACGAGCAGTACTTC
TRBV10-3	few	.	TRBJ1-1	CAIGETGVGNTEAFF	TGTGCCATAGGAGAAACAGGAGTCGGGAACACTGAAGCTTTCTTT
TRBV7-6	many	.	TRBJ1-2	CASSATKGPQGYTF	TGTGCCAGCAGCGCAACGAAGGGGCCTCAAGGCTACACCTTC
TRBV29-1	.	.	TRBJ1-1	CSVRESPEAFF	TGCAGCGTTCGGGAGAGTCCGGAAGCTTTCTTT
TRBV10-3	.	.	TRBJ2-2	CAISESDGELFF	TGTGCCATCAGTGAGTCAGACGGGGAGCTGTTTTTT
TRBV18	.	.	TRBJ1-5	CASSPPANQPQHF	TGTGCCAGCTCACCCCCGGCAAATCAGCCCCAGCATTTT
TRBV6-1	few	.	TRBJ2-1	CASSEAPAKGRIYNEQFF	TGTGCCAGCAGTGAAGCTCCGGCCAAGGGCAGGATATACAATGAGCAGTTCTTC
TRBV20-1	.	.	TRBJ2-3	CSAITIKPRGPLSTDTQYF	TGCAGTGCCATAACTATCAAACCGCGGGGGCCGTTAAGCACAGATACGCAGTATTTT
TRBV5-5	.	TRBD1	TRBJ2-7	CASSAGQAAREQYF	TGTGCCAGCAGCGCCGGACAGGCCGCTCGCGAGCAGTACTTC
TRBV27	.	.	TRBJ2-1	CASSFGGHTEQFF	TGTGCCAGCAGTTTTGGGGGCCACACTGAGCAGTTCTTC
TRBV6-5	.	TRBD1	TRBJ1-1	CASSYGDSLWNTEAFF	TGTGCCAGCAGTTACGGGGACAGCCTTTGGAACACTGAAGCTTTCTTT
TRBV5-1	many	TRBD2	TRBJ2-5	CASSPLSGGAGETQYF	TGCGCCAGCAGCCCCCTCAGCGGGGGGGCCGGAGAGACCCAGTACTTC
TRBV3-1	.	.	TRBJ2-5	CASSQSGAIQETQYF	TGTGCCAGCAGCCAGTCAGGGGCCATACAAGAGACCCAGTACTTC
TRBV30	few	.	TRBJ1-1	CAWSVYGGAGTEAFF	TGTGCCTGGAGTGTATACGGGGGAGCGGGCACTGAAGCTTTCTTT
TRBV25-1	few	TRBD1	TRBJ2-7	CASSETGGFRGQYF	TGTGCCAGCAGTGAGACAGGGGGGTTCCGGGGGCAGTACTTC
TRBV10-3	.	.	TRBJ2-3	CAISTVGGGTDTQYF	TGTGCCATCAGTACCGTGGGGGGAGGCACAGATACGCAGTATTTT
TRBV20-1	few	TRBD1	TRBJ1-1	CSARTGGSNTEAFF	TGCAGTGCCCGGACAGGGGGCTCAAACACTGAAGCTTTCTTT
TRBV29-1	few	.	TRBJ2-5	CSAGETQYF	TGCAGCGCGGGAGAGACCCAGTACTTC